The text below deals with one T cell receptor beta chain. Sequenced by immunoSEQ multiplex PCR; TCRdb stores in-frame clones only, minus some. The sample consists of tens of thousands of clones, 83% of them appearing once. The record originates from a study of OX40 agonist ivuxolimab in advanced cancers. On the study more broadly: As their treatment, patients were administered ivuxolimab, an agonistic anti-OX40 (CD134) antibody.

Deletions cut 10 bases from V and 4 bases from J, with 17 bases between. Germline lookup yields CDR1 MNHNY and CDR2 SVGAGI (reference sequence). CDR3 length: 14 amino acids. This sequence originates from an adult with an advanced solid tumor such as melanoma, head and neck, liver or kidney cancer. The chain employs TRBV6-6 and TRBJ2-1; tentatively, D is TRBD1 or TRBD2 (7 bases each). The sample here was CD4+ or CD8+ T cells sorted from blood, taken in a trial of the OX40 agonist ivuxolimab. The CDR3 reads CATSQGGLYNEQFF. The CDR3 nucleotides read TGTGCCACCTCTCAGGGGGGGCTTTACAATGAGCAGTTCTTC.